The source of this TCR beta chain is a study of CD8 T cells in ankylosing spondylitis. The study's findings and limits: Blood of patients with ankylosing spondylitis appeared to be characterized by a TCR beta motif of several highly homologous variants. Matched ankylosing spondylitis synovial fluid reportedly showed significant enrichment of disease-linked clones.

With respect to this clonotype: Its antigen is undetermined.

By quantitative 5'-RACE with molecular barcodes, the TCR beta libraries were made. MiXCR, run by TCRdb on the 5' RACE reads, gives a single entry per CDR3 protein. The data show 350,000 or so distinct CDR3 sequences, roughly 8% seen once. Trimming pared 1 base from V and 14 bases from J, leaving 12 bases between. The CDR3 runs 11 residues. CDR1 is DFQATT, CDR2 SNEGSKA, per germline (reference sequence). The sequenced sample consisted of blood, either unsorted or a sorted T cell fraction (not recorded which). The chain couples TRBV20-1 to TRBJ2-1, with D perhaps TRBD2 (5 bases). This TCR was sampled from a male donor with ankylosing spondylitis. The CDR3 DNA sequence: TGCAGTGCTAGAGGAGTGGCGGAGGAGTTCTTC. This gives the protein CSARGVAEEFF.